The next 8 T cell receptor beta chains were all read from a single sample in a study of cytomegalovirus exposure and HLA in healthy donors. PCR was performed using 60 Vbeta and 13 Jbeta primers. TCRdb's copy holds only in-frame clones and misses some; the assay was immunoSEQ multiplex PCR. The table records 150,000 to 200,000 clones, about four fifths of them present only once. The material sequenced was PBMCs. These receptor sequences come from a male donor in good health and CMV-seropositive.

The chain has TRBV15 and TRBJ2-5; perhaps TRBD2 as D (6 bases). The germline V gene has CDR1 LNHNV and CDR2 YYDKDF (reference sequence). There are 14 residues in the CDR3. Trimming removed 5 bases from V and 5 bases from J, with 15 bases in between. This chain's CDR3 is CATSWRGTPETQYF. In DNA, the CDR3 is TGTGCCACCAGCTGGCGCGGGACTCCGGAGACCCAGTACTTC.

V gene TRBV30 combines with J gene TRBJ2-3; 13 positions match TRBD2. V was pared by 0 bases and J by 4 bases, with 1 base of the junction left unmatched. The CDR3 is 15 amino acids. Looked up from germline, CDR1 is GTSNPN and CDR2 is SVGIG (reference sequence). Written as DNA, the CDR3 is TGTGCCTGGAGTGTACTAGCGGGAGGGGCAGATACGCAGTATTTT. Protein sequence: CAWSVLAGGADTQYF. The variable domain in full, with the rest retrieved from reference TRBV30 and TRBJ2-3, is SQTIHQWPATLVQPVGSPLSLECTVEGTSNPNLYWYRQAAGRGLQLLFYSVGIGQISSEVPQNLSASRPQDRQFILSSKKLLLSDSGFYLCAWSVLAGGADTQYFGPGTRLTVL.

The V call is TRBV6-6, the J call TRBJ2-7, with 7 bases identical to TRBD1. The germline CDR1 and CDR2 sequences are MNHNY and SVGAGI (reference sequence). The CDR3 consists of 15 residues. The V gene end was trimmed by 6 bases and the J gene end by 2 bases; junction bases not matched to a gene: 10. The CDR3 spells CASSPGGQRPYEQYF. DNA of the CDR3: TGTGCCAGCAGCCCTGGGGGACAGCGACCCTACGAGCAGTACTTC.

This clone was detected once. This chain links TRBV10-3 with TRBJ2-2; TRBD2 might be the D (5 bases). V shed 5 bases and J shed 7 bases, with 17 bases lying between them. The length of the CDR3 is 15 residues. CDR1 and CDR2 (germline): ENHRY, SYGVKD. As DNA, the CDR3 is TGTGCCATCAGTACTGCGCGATCAAGCGGCGGGGAGCTGTTTTTT. It is translated as CAISTARSSGGELFF.

The V call is TRBV13, the J call TRBJ2-7; 9 bases map to TRBD1. CDR1 is PRHDT, CDR2 FYEKMQ, per germline (reference sequence). This CDR3 is 14 amino acids long. V was pared by 0 bases and J by 6 bases, with 3 bases of the junction left unmatched. The CDR3 DNA reads as TGTGCCAGCAGCTTAGGAGGGACAGGGAGCGAGCAGTACTTC. Translating gives CASSLGGTGSEQYF. The full variable domain, rest sourced from reference TRBV13 and TRBJ2-7, is AAGVIQSPRHLIKEKRETATLKCYPIPRHDTVYWYQQGPGQDPQFLISFYEKMQSDKGSIPDRFSAQQFSDYHSELNMSSLELGDSALYFCASSLGGTGSEQYFGPGTRLTVT.

This clone was observed a handful of times. The rearrangement uses TRBV27 and TRBJ1-2, with TRBD1 matching over 9 bases. CDR1 is MNHEY, CDR2 SMNVEV, per germline (reference sequence). The CDR3 is made up of 16 amino acids. Trimming at V came to 4 bases and at J to 3 bases, leaving 9 bases not matched to a gene. The CDR3 reads CASSSGTGTAYYGYTF. CDR3 DNA: TGTGCCAGCAGTTCTGGGACAGGGACCGCTTACTATGGCTACACCTTC.

The rearrangement uses TRBV5-4 and TRBJ2-7; TRBD2 matches 8 bases. Losses at the gene ends were 4 bases for V and 2 bases for J; bases not matched to a gene: 8. Per germline, CDR1 SGHNT and CDR2 YYREEE (reference sequence). The CDR3 has 15 amino acids. This chain's CDR3 is CASSPPGRGAYEQYF. The CDR3 DNA reads TGTGCCAGCAGCCCCCCCGGGAGGGGTGCCTACGAGCAGTACTTC.

J is TRBJ2-5 and V is TRBV5-8; TRBD1 aligns across 7 bases. The CDR3 loop spans 15 amino acids. Trimming at V came to 4 bases and at J to 5 bases, leaving 11 bases not matched to a gene. The germline V gene has CDR1 SGHTS and CDR2 YDEGEE. CDR3 in amino acids: CASSDGTAQGETQYF. The CDR3 nucleotides read TGTGCCAGCAGCGACGGGACAGCTCAGGGGGAGACCCAGTACTTC. Combining the CDR3 with reference TRBV5-8 and TRBJ2-5 gives the whole variable domain EAGVTQSPTHLIKTRGQQATLRCSPISGHTSVYWYQQALGLGLQFLLWYDEGEERNRGNFPPRFSGRQFPNYSSELNVNALELEDSALYLCASSDGTAQGETQYFGPGTRLLVL.